These T cell receptor beta chains were read from a single sample in a study of T cell clonotyping in hematopoietic cell transplantation. Clones were read by immunoSEQ multiplex PCR, and TCRdb kept only the in-frame ones, dropping some. The sample records approximately 8,400 clones, roughly 62% being singletons. Sequencing used peripheral blood mononuclear cells, obtained 100 days after allogeneic stem cell transplant. These receptors came from a male patient between 55 and 70 years old who had an allogeneic stem cell transplant from an unrelated donor, so the T cells may come from the graft donor. Some clones in this sample may be carry-over from other donors' samples. Both conserved end residues are part of each CDR3. The order of the fields is J gene, V gene, D gene, clone size, CDR3 DNA, CDR3 protein. The D gene is left open where the match is weak. Not all rows give a size; the values are once, few, many and, for expanded clones, a class.

J: TRBJ1-1; V: TRBV19; D: TRBD1; size: few; DNA: TGTGCCAGCAGTATGGGGGACAGGGAAGCTTTCTTT; CDR3: CASSMGDREAFF
J: TRBJ1-5; V: TRBV4-1; D: -; size: few; DNA: TGCGCCAGCAGCCAAGAAGAACAGTACCAGCCCCAGCATTTT; CDR3: CASSQEEQYQPQHF
J: TRBJ1-4; V: TRBV9; D: -; size: -; DNA: TGTGCCAGCAGCGTAGCCGGGTCTTCTAATGAAAAACTGTTTTTT; CDR3: CASSVAGSSNEKLFF
J: TRBJ2-7; V: TRBV6-1; D: -; size: -; DNA: TGTGCCAGCAGTGAATTTAGCGGCAGGGGGACAGAATACGAGCAGTACTTC; CDR3: CASSEFSGRGTEYEQYF
J: TRBJ1-6; V: TRBV7-8; D: -; size: once; DNA: TGTGCCAGCAGCTTATTGGGGGCCCAGGGCTCACCCCTCCACTTT; CDR3: CASSLLGAQGSPLHF
J: TRBJ2-3; V: TRBV13; D: TRBD2; size: -; DNA: TGTGCCAGCAGCGGCCAATCTAGCGGGAGTGATACGCAGTATTTT; CDR3: CASSGQSSGSDTQYF
J: TRBJ2-5; V: TRBV5-1; D: TRBD1; size: -; DNA: TGCGCCAGCAGCGGGTCCGGGACAGACGACTTATTATGGGAGACCCAGTACTTC; CDR3: CASSGSGTDDLLWETQYF
J: TRBJ2-5; V: TRBV7-9; D: -; size: -; DNA: TGTGCCAGCAGCCGGATTCTACAGGGCAGAGAGACCCAGTACTTC; CDR3: CASSRILQGRETQYF
J: TRBJ2-7; V: TRBV6-6; D: -; size: once; DNA: TGTGCCAGCAGCGCCTCGATTAGGGGAACCTACGAGCAGTACTTC; CDR3: CASSASIRGTYEQYF
J: TRBJ2-7; V: TRBV6-5; D: TRBD2; size: once; DNA: TGTGCCAGCAGTTACGTTCCCGGGGGGACGCGAGAGCAGTACTTC; CDR3: CASSYVPGGTREQYF
J: TRBJ1-5; V: TRBV25-1; D: -; size: few; DNA: TGTGCCAGCAGTGAATCGGGCGGCACATATAGCAATCAGCCCCAGCATTTT; CDR3: CASSESGGTYSNQPQHF
J: TRBJ1-3; V: TRBV6-1; D: -; size: -; DNA: TGTGCCAGCAGTGAAGCGCGTATGATTTTGGCGAGGAACACCATATATTTT; CDR3: CASSEARMILARNTIYF
J: TRBJ2-7; V: TRBV6-6; D: -; size: -; DNA: TGTGCCAGCAGTTACTCGTCTGGCGAGCAGTACTTC; CDR3: CASSYSSGEQYF
J: TRBJ1-1; V: TRBV21-1; D: -; size: -; DNA: TGTGCCAGCAGCAAGAGGGGTGATGACAGGGAGGGTGGGTACACTGAAGCTTTCTTT; CDR3: CASSKRGDDREGGYTEAFF
J: TRBJ2-7; V: TRBV27; D: -; size: -; DNA: TGTGCCAGCAGTTCCGGGACGACTGCGAACGAGCAGTACTTC; CDR3: CASSSGTTANEQYF
J: TRBJ1-2; V: TRBV25-1; D: TRBD1; size: -; DNA: TGTGCCAGCAGTGAACCGGGACAGGGCTTCTATGGCTACACCTTC; CDR3: CASSEPGQGFYGYTF
J: TRBJ1-5; V: TRBV6-1; D: TRBD1; size: -; DNA: TGTGCCAGCAGGTTGGGGACAGGGGTGAATCAGCCCCAGCATTTT; CDR3: CASRLGTGVNQPQHF
J: TRBJ2-1; V: TRBV30; D: -; size: large; DNA: TGTGCCTGGAGTGAAGTTCCGGGTTACAGCAATGAGCAGTTCTTC; CDR3: CAWSEVPGYSNEQFF
J: TRBJ1-1; V: TRBV11-2; D: -; size: medium-sized; DNA: TGTGCCAGCAGCTTAGAGGCAGTGAACACTGAAGCTTTCTTT; CDR3: CASSLEAVNTEAFF
J: TRBJ1-5; V: TRBV2; D: TRBD1; size: -; DNA: TGTGCCAGCAGTGAAGGGACAGGGGTTCAGCCCCAGCATTTT; CDR3: CASSEGTGVQPQHF
J: TRBJ2-7; V: TRBV11-2; D: -; size: once; DNA: TGTGCCAGCAGCTTAGGTCTTTCCGAGCAGTACTTC; CDR3: CASSLGLSEQYF
J: TRBJ1-2; V: TRBV19; D: -; size: few; DNA: TGTGCCAGTAGTATTAGACCGGGACCGGCAGAACCTTATGGCTACACCTTC; CDR3: CASSIRPGPAEPYGYTF
J: TRBJ1-4; V: TRBV9; D: TRBD1; size: few; DNA: TGTGCCAGCAGCGCACAGGGGATTAATGAAAAACTGTTTTTT; CDR3: CASSAQGINEKLFF
J: TRBJ1-2; V: TRBV29-1; D: TRBD1; size: -; DNA: TGCAGCGTTGTAACCTCAGGGGGGCATGGCTACACCTTC; CDR3: CSVVTSGGHGYTF
J: TRBJ1-4; V: TRBV9; D: TRBD1; size: many; DNA: TGTGCCAGCAGCCCGACAGGGGATAATGAAAAACTGTTTTTT; CDR3: CASSPTGDNEKLFF
J: TRBJ2-7; V: TRBV5-1; D: TRBD2; size: -; DNA: TGCGCCAGCAGTAGGAGCGGGGGGAGCTCCTACGAGCAGTACTTC; CDR3: CASSRSGGSSYEQYF
J: TRBJ2-7; V: TRBV6-9; D: TRBD1; size: few; DNA: TGTGCCAGCAGCCGGACAGGGTGTGCCTACGAGCAGTACTTC; CDR3: CASSRTGCAYEQYF
J: TRBJ1-1; V: TRBV7-2; D: -; size: once; DNA: TGTGCCAGCAGCTTAGTTCGGGGGGCTGAAGCTTTCTTT; CDR3: CASSLVRGAEAFF
J: TRBJ1-2; V: TRBV10-3; D: TRBD1; size: once; DNA: TGTGCCATTCCCAATGCCGGGACAGGGAATATAAACTATGGCTACACCTTC; CDR3: CAIPNAGTGNINYGYTF
J: TRBJ2-1; V: TRBV9; D: -; size: few; DNA: TGTGCCAGCAGCGATGGGAGAGGGCCGTACAATGAGCAGTTCTTC; CDR3: CASSDGRGPYNEQFF
J: TRBJ2-2; V: TRBV5-6; D: -; size: -; DNA: TGTGCCAGCAGCTTGGTGGGTCCCGGGGAGCTGTTTTTT; CDR3: CASSLVGPGELFF
J: TRBJ1-1; V: TRBV11-2; D: -; size: -; DNA: TGTGCCAGCAGCTCCCATCCGTTTTCTGATCCTGAAGCTTTCTTT; CDR3: CASSSHPFSDPEAFF
J: TRBJ2-7; V: TRBV6-6; D: -; size: -; DNA: TGTGCCAGCAGTTACACCCGGACCCCGGGCGAGCAGTACTTC; CDR3: CASSYTRTPGEQYF
J: TRBJ2-5; V: TRBV6-5; D: -; size: -; DNA: TGTGCCAGCACCCCCGGGACCTGGGAAGAGACCCAGTACTTC; CDR3: CASTPGTWEETQYF
J: TRBJ1-1; V: TRBV10-3; D: TRBD1; size: -; DNA: TGTGCCATCAGTGACAGGGGGCGGAATATGAACACTGAAGCTTTCTTT; CDR3: CAISDRGRNMNTEAFF
J: TRBJ2-7; V: TRBV2; D: -; size: few; DNA: TGTGCCAGCACGCATAGACTAGTCTACGAGCAGTACTTC; CDR3: CASTHRLVYEQYF
J: TRBJ1-1; V: TRBV29-1; D: -; size: once; DNA: TGCAGCGCTGCAGGGGCAGGGTATGGGGACACTGAAGCTTTCTTT; CDR3: CSAAGAGYGDTEAFF
J: TRBJ1-1; V: TRBV25-1; D: -; size: -; DNA: TGTGCCAGCAGCAAATTGGGGGGACCAACTGAAGCTTTCTTT; CDR3: CASSKLGGPTEAFF
J: TRBJ1-2; V: TRBV29-1; D: -; size: -; DNA: TGCAGCGTTGACCCCCTCGCAGGGAACTATGGCTACACCTTC; CDR3: CSVDPLAGNYGYTF
J: TRBJ1-2; V: TRBV5-1; D: -; size: once; DNA: TGCGCCAGCAGCTTGGGACAGGTTGCGGGGGGCTACACCTTC; CDR3: CASSLGQVAGGYTF